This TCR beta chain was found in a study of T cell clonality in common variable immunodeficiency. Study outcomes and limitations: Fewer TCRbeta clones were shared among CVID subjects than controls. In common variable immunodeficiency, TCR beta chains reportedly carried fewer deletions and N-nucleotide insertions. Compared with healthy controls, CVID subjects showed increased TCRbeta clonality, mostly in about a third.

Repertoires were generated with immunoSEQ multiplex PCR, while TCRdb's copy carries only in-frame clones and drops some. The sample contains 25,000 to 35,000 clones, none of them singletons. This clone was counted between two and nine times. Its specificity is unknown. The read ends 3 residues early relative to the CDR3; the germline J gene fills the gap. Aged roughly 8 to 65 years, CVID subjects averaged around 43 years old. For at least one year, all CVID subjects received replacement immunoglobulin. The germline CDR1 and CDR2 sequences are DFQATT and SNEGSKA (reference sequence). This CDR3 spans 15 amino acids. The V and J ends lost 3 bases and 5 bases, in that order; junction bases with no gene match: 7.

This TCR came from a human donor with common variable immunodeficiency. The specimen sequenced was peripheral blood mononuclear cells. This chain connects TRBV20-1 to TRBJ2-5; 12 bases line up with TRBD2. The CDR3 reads CSASRLAGVQETQYF. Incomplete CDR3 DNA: TGCAGTGCTAGCCGACTAGCGGGGGTGCAGGAGACC.